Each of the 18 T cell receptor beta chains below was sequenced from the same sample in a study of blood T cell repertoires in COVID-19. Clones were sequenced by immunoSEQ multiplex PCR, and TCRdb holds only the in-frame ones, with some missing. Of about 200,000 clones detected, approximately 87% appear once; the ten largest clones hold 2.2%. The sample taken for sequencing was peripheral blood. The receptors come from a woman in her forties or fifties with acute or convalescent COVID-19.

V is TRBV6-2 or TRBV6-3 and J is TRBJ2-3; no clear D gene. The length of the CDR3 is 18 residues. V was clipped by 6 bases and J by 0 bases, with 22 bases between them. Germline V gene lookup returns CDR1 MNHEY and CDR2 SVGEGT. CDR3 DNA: TGTGCCAGCAGCTCCGGAAGAAACAGTCTCTCTAGCACAGATACGCAGTATTTT. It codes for CASSSGRNSLSSTDTQYF.

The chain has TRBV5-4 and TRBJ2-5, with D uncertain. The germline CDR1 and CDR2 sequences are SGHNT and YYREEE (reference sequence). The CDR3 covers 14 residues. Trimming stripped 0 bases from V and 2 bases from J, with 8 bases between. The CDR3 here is CASSLAGRQETQYF. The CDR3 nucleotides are TGTGCCAGCAGCTTGGCTGGCAGACAAGAGACCCAGTACTTC.

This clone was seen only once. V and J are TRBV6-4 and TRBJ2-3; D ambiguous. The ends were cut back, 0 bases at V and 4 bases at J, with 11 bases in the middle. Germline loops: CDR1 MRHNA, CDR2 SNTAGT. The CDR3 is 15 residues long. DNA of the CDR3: TGTGCCAGCAGTGACTCGACCCAGGCAGCAGATACGCAGTATTTT. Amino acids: CASSDSTQAADTQYF.

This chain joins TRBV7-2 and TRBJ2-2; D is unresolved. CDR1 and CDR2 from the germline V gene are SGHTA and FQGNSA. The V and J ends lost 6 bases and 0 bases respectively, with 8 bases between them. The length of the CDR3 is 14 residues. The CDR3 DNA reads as TGTGCCAGCAGTCAGCGCCCGAACACCGGGGAGCTGTTTTTT. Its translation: CASSQRPNTGELFF.

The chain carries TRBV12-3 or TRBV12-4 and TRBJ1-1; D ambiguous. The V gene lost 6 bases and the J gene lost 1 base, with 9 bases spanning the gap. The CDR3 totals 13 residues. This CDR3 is CASSPPGNTEAFF. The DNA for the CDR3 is TGTGCCAGCAGCCCCCCGGGGAACACTGAAGCTTTCTTT.

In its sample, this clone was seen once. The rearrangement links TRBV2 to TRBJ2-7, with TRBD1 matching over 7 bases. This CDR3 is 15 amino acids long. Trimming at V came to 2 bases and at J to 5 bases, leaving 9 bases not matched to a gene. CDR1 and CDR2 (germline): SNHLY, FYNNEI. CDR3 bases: TGTGCCAGCAGTGAAATCGGGGATACAGGGGACGAGCAGTACTTC. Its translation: CASSEIGDTGDEQYF.

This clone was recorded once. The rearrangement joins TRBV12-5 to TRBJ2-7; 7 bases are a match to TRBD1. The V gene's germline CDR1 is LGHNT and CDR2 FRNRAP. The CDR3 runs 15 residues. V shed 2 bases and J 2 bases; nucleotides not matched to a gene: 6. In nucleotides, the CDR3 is TGTGCTAGTGGTTTGACCTCAGGGGGTCCCTACGAGCAGTACTTC. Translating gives CASGLTSGGPYEQYF. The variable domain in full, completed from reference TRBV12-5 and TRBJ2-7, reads DARVTQTPRHKVTEMGQEVTMRCQPILGHNTVFWYRQTMMQGLELLAYFRNRAPLDDSGMPKDRFSAEMPDATLATLKIQPSEPRDSAVYFCASGLTSGGPYEQYFGPGTRLTVT.

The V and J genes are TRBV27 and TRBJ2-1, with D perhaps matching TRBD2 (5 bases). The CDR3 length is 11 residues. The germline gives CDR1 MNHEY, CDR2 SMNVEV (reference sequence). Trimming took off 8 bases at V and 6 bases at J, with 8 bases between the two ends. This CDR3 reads CASRRVNEQFF. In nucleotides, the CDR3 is TGTGCCAGCCGGCGGGTCAATGAGCAGTTCTTC.

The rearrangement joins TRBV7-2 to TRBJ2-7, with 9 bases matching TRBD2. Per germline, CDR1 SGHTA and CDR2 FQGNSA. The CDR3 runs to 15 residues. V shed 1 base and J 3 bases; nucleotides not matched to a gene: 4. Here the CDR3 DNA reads TGTGCCAGCAGCTTAGGCGGGGGGGTTAACTACGAGCAGTACTTC. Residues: CASSLGGGVNYEQYF.

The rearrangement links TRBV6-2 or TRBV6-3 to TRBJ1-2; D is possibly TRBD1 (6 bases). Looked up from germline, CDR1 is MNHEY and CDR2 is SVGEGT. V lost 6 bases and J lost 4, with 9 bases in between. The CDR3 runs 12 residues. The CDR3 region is CASSTGIYGYTF. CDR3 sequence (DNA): TGTGCCAGCAGCACAGGGATCTATGGCTACACCTTC.

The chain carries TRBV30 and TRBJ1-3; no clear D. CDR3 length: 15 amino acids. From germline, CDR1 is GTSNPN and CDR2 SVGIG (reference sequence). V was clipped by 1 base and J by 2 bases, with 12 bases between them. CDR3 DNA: TGTGCCTGGAGTGACCGAGGAGGGCCTGGAAACACCATATATTTT. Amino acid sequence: CAWSDRGGPGNTIYF.

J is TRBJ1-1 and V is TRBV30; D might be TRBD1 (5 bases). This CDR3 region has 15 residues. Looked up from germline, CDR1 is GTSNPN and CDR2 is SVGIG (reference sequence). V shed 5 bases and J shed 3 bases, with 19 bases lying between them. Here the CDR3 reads CAWGGAFGRYTEAFF. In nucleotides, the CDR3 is TGTGCCTGGGGAGGGGCTTTCGGCCGGTACACTGAAGCTTTCTTT.

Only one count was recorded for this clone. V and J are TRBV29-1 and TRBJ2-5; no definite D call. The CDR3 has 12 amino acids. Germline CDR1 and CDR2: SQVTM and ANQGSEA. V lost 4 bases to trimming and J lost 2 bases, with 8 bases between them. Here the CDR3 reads CSVGQVQETQYF. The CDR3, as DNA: TGCAGCGTTGGGCAGGTACAAGAGACCCAGTACTTC.

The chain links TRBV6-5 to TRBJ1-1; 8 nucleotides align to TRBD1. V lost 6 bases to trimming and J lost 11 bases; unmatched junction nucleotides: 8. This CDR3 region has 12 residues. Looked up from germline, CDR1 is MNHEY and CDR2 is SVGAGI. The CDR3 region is CASSSGGPTAFF. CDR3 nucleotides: TGTGCCAGCAGCTCAGGGGGCCCTACGGCTTTCTTT.

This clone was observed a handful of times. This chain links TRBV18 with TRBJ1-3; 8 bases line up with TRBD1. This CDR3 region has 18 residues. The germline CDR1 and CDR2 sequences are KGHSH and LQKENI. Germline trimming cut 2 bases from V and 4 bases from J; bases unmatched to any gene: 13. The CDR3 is CASSPIQYGQGMGNTIYF. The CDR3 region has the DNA TGTGCCAGCTCACCAATCCAATACGGACAGGGAATGGGAAACACCATATATTTT.

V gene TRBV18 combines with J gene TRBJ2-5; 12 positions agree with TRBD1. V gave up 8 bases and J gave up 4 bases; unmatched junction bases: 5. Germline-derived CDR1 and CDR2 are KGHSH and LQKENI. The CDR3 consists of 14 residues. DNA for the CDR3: TGTGCCAGCCGCCAGGGACAGGGGGCAGAGACCCAGTACTTC. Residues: CASRQGQGAETQYF.

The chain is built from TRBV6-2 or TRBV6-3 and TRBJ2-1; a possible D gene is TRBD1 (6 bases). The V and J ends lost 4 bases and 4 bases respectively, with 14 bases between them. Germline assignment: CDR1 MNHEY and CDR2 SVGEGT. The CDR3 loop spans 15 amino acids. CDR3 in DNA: TGTGCCAGCAGTTCCGACAGGCCTCCTTACAATGAGCAGTTCTTC. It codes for CASSSDRPPYNEQFF.

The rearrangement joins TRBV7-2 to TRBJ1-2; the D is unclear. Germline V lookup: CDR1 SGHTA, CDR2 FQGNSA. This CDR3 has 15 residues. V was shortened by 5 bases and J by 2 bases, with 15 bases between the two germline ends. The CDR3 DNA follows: TGTGCCAGCAGCCCGTTGACATTTCCAAACTATGGCTACACCTTC. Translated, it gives CASSPLTFPNYGYTF.